The rows below give T cell receptor beta chains drawn from one sample of a study of blood T cells in healthy people across ages. TCRdb re-derived calls from the 5' RACE reads in MiXCR, one entry per CDR3 protein. The table includes roughly 720,000 distinct CDR3 sequences, about 55% detected once. The sample consisted of blood. The receptors derive from a man aged 80 or over in good health. CDR3s include the opening cysteine and the closing phenylalanine or tryptophan. D genes are given only for firm matches. Part of the rows lack a size; the others show once, few, many or a class for expanded clones.

NA,TRBJ2-1,TRBD2,TRBV20-1,CSAALAGGRNEQFF,TGCAGTGCTGCACTAGCGGGGGGTAGGAATGAGCAGTTCTTC
NA,TRBJ2-3,NA,TRBV7-9,CASSLARTSSTDTQYF,TGTGCCAGCAGCTTAGCCCGGACCTCTAGCACGGATACGCAGTATTTT
NA,TRBJ2-7,NA,TRBV4-1,CASSQDWGGTGTRGRAQYF,TGCGCCAGCAGCCAAGATTGGGGGGGGACCGGGACAAGGGGACGCGCGCAGTACTTC
NA,TRBJ2-1,NA,TRBV5-1,CASSGGGRYNEQFF,TGCGCCAGCAGCGGAGGGGGACGATACAATGAGCAGTTCTTC
few,TRBJ2-7,NA,TRBV11-2,CASSFRTKQYF,TGTGCCAGCAGCTTTAGGACCAAGCAGTACTTC
NA,TRBJ1-1,NA,TRBV16,CASSQGHWGAEAFF,TGTGCCAGCAGCCAGGGACACTGGGGAGCTGAAGCTTTCTTT
NA,TRBJ1-6,TRBD1,TRBV7-3,CASSKDRGQNSPLHF,TGTGCCAGCAGCAAGGACAGGGGGCAAAATTCACCCCTCCACTTT
few,TRBJ2-3,TRBD2,TRBV4-1,CASSQARAGGSTDTQYF,TGCGCCAGCAGCCAAGCGAGGGCGGGAGGGAGCACAGATACGCAGTATTTT
NA,TRBJ2-7,TRBD1,TRBV6-5,CASSYGLPGQAYEQYF,TGTGCCAGCAGTTACGGGCTCCCGGGACAGGCTTACGAGCAGTACTTC
NA,TRBJ2-5,NA,TRBV13,CASSLGLASEETQYF,TGTGCCAGCAGCTTAGGTCTAGCATCAGAAGAGACCCAGTACTTC
NA,TRBJ1-1,TRBD1,TRBV20-1,CSGSPGQYNTEAFF,TGCAGTGGGTCGCCGGGACAGTATAACACTGAAGCTTTCTTT
once,TRBJ2-3,NA,TRBV7-2,CASSYAPGADTQYF,TGTGCCAGCAGCTACGCTCCCGGGGCCGATACGCAGTATTTT
NA,TRBJ2-4,NA,TRBV3-1,CASSQTTLKQYF,TGTGCCAGCAGCCAAACGACATTGAAGCAGTACTTC
NA,TRBJ2-7,TRBD2,TRBV7-9,CASSLLSGRGYNEQYF,TGTGCCAGCAGCTTGCTTAGCGGGAGGGGCTACAATGAGCAGTACTTC
NA,TRBJ2-7,NA,TRBV6-2/TRBV6-3,CASRAELGLLDEQYF,TGTGCCAGCAGGGCCGAATTGGGACTGCTGGACGAGCAGTACTTC
few,TRBJ1-4,NA,TRBV2,CASSGRPREELFF,TGTGCCAGCAGTGGGCGACCCAGGGAAGAACTGTTTTTT
few,TRBJ1-2,TRBD1,TRBV29-1,CSVEAGGDYGYTF,TGCAGCGTTGAAGCAGGGGGGGACTATGGCTACACCTTC
NA,TRBJ1-1,NA,TRBV21-1,CASRAGRTEAFF,TGTGCCAGCAGGGCAGGGAGAACTGAAGCTTTCTTT
NA,TRBJ2-5,NA,TRBV30,CAGIRFRETQYF,TGTGCCGGGATCAGGTTTCGAGAGACCCAGTACTTC
few,TRBJ1-4,NA,TRBV4-1,CASSQPTTNEKLFF,TGCGCCAGCAGCCAACCTACAACTAATGAAAAACTGTTTTTT
NA,TRBJ2-7,TRBD2,TRBV12-3/TRBV12-4,CASSLSGRPTYEQYF,TGTGCCAGCAGTCTCAGCGGGAGGCCAACCTACGAGCAGTACTTC
few,TRBJ2-7,TRBD2,TRBV27,CASSLRASGSYEQYF,TGTGCCAGCAGTTTAAGGGCTAGCGGTTCCTACGAGCAGTACTTC
NA,TRBJ2-7,TRBD2,TRBV6-5,CASSYTLAGAYEQYF,TGTGCCAGCAGTTACACCCTAGCGGGAGCTTACGAGCAGTACTTC
NA,TRBJ2-7,NA,TRBV28,CTSSVGGTYEQYF,TGTACCAGCAGTGTAGGGGGTACCTACGAGCAGTACTTC
NA,TRBJ2-7,NA,TRBV20-1,CSAHAGSSYEQYF,TGCAGTGCCCACGCCGGGAGCTCCTACGAGCAGTACTTC
few,TRBJ2-5,TRBD2,TRBV29-1,CSISRAGVRETQYF,TGCAGCATCTCGCGGGCGGGAGTCCGGGAGACCCAGTACTTC